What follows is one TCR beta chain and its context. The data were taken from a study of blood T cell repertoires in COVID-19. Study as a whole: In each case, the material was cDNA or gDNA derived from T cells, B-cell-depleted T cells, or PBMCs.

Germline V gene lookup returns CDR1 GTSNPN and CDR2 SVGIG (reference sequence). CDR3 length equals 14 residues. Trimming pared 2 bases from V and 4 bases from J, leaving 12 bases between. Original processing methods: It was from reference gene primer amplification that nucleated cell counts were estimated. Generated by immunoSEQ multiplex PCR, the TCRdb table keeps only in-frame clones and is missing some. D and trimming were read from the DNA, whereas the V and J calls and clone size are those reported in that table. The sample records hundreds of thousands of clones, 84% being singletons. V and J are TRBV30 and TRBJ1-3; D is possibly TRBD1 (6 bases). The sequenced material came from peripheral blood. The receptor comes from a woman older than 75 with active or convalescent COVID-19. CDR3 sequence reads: CAWSRTGSGNTIYF. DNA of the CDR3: TGTGCCTGGAGTCGCACAGGGTCCGGAAACACCATATATTTT.